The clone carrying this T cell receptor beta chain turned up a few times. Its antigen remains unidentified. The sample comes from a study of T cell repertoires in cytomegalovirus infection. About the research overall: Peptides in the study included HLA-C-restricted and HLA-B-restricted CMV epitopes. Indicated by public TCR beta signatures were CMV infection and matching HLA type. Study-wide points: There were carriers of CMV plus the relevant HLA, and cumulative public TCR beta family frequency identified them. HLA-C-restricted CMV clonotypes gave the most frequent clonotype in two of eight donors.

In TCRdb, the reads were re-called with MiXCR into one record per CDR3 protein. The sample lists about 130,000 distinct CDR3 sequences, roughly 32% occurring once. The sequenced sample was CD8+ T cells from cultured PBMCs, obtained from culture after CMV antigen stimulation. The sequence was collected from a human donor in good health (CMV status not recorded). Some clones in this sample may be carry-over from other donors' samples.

The CDR3 region has the DNA TGTGCCAGTAGTATCTTGACCGGGACGGTGAATCAGCCCCAGCATTTT. It codes for CASSILTGTVNQPQHF. V is TRBV19 and J is TRBJ1-5; D might be TRBD1 (5 bases). V was clipped by 3 bases and J by 4 bases, with 16 bases between them. Germline loops: CDR1 LNHDA, CDR2 SQIVND (reference sequence). The CDR3 runs 16 residues.